This TCR beta chain was documented in a study of cytomegalovirus exposure and HLA in healthy donors. Study-level findings and limits: There were a few CMV-associated chains whose specificity for CMV antigens was confirmed in vitro.

Turning to this clone: Its antigen is not identified.

The CDR3 is 16 amino acids. Germline CDR1 reads MNHEY; CDR2 reads SMNVEV (reference sequence). Deletions cut 6 bases from V and 1 base from J, with 19 bases between. Libraries were prepared by immunoSEQ multiplex PCR; TCRdb keeps only in-frame clonotypes and omits some of them. The sample lists approximately 170,000 clones, 85% seen once, with 2% to 2.5% in the top ten. The sequence derives from a man aged 25 to 40 in good health and CMV-seropositive. The gene calls are TRBV27 and TRBJ2-7; possibly TRBD2 for D (6 bases). Sequencing was carried out using PBMCs. The CDR3 protein is CASSPSTGTYSYEQYF. The CDR3, as DNA: TGTGCCAGCAGCCCAAGCACCGGGACTTATTCCTACGAGCAGTACTTC.